The T cell receptor beta chain described here comes from a study of CD8 T cells in ankylosing spondylitis. This CDR3 region has 16 residues. V gave up 6 bases and J gave up 0 bases, with 12 bases separating them. Germline CDR1 reads MNHEY; CDR2 reads SVGAGI. This clonotype was counted many times. Its target is unknown. By quantitative 5'-RACE with molecular barcodes, the TCR beta libraries were made. TCRdb reanalysed the 5' RACE reads using MiXCR and keeps one entry per CDR3 protein. The sample carries around 210,000 distinct CDR3 sequences, around 8% recorded once. Notes on the study in general: In ankylosing spondylitis blood, a motif of about 8 highly homologous TCR beta variants appeared characteristic. Clones tied to disease were said to be significantly enriched in matched ankylosing spondylitis synovial fluid.

Sequencing was done on a sample of blood, either unsorted or a sorted T cell fraction (not recorded which). This TCR was sampled from a female donor with ankylosing spondylitis or in good health (not recorded which). The chain combines TRBV6-5 with TRBJ2-6, with D unclear. The CDR3 region has the DNA TGTGCCAGCAGGTTAGACGGCCTCTCTGGGGCCAACGTCCTGACTTTC. Protein: CASRLDGLSGANVLTF.